Included here is one TCR beta chain sequence, with context. These data come from a study of cytomegalovirus exposure and HLA in healthy donors. Study background: Researchers found that more than 70% of about 400 genotyped donors fell within the Caucasian-associated ancestry cluster.

Germline values: CDR1 KGHSH, CDR2 LQKENI. Trimming pared 4 bases from V and 2 bases from J, leaving 7 bases between. This CDR3 has 13 amino acids. With 60 Vbeta and 13 Jbeta primers, the PCR was carried out. Data came from immunoSEQ multiplex PCR; TCRdb stores just in-frame clones and leaves some out. Among approximately 110,000 clones listed, about 76% were seen once. The specimen sequenced was PBMCs. The chain is built from TRBV18 and TRBJ2-3; D gene uncertain. This receptor was taken from a woman aged 55 to 70 in good health and CMV-seropositive. The CDR3 spells CASSRTVTDTQYF. The CDR3 DNA reads TGTGCCAGCTCACGAACAGTCACAGATACGCAGTATTTT.